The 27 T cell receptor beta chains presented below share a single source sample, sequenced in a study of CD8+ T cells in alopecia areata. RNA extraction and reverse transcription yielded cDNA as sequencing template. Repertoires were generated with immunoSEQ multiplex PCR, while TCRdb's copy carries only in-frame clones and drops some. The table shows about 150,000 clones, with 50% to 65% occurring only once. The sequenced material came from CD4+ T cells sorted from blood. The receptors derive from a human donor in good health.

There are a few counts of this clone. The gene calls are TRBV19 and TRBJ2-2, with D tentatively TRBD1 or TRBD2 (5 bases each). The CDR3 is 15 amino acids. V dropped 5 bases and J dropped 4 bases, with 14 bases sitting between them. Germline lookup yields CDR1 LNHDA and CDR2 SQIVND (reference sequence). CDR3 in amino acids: CASSGGPSGTGELFF. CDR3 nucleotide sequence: TGTGCCAGTAGTGGGGGACCTTCAGGCACCGGGGAGCTGTTTTTT.

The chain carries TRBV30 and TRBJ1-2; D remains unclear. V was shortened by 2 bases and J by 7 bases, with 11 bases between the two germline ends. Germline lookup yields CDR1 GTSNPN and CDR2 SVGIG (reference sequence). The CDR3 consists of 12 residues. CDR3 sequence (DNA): TGTGCCTGGAGTCTCCTCGGGGTTGGCTACACCTTC. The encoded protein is CAWSLLGVGYTF. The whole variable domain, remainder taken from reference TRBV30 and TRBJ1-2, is SQTIHQWPATLVQPVGSPLSLECTVEGTSNPNLYWYRQAAGRGLQLLFYSVGIGQISSEVPQNLSASRPQDRQFILSSKKLLLSDSGFYLCAWSLLGVGYTFGSGTRLTVV.

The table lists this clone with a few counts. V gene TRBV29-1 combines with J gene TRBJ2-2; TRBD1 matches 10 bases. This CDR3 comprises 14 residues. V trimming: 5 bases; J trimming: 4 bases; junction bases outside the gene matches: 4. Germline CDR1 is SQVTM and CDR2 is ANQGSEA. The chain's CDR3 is CSVWTGGPTGELFF. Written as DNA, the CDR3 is TGCAGCGTTTGGACAGGGGGTCCCACCGGGGAGCTGTTTTTT.

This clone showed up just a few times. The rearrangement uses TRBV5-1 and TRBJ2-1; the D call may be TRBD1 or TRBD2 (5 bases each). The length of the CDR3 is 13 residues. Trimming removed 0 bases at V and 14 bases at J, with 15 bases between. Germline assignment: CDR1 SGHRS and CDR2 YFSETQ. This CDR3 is CASSLAGASQEFF. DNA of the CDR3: TGCGCCAGCAGCTTGGCCGGGGCTAGTCAGGAGTTCTTC.

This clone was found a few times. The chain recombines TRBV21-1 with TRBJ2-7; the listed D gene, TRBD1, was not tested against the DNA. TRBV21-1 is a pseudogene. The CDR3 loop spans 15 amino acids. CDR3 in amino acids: CASSKERGTSREQYF. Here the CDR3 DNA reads TGTGCCAGCAGCAAAGAGAGGGGGACGTCGCGGGAGCAGTACTTC.

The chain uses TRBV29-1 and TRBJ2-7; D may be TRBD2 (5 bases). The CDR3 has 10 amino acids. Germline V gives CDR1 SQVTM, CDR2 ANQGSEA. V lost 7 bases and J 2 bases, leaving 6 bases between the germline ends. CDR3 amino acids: CSAGTYEQYF. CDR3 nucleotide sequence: TGCAGCGCGGGGACCTACGAGCAGTACTTC.

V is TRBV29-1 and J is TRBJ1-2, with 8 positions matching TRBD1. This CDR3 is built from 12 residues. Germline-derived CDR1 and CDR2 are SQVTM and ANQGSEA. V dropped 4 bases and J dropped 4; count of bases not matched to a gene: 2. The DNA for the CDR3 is TGCAGCGTTGCAGGACAGGGCTATGGCTACACCTTC. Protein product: CSVAGQGYGYTF.

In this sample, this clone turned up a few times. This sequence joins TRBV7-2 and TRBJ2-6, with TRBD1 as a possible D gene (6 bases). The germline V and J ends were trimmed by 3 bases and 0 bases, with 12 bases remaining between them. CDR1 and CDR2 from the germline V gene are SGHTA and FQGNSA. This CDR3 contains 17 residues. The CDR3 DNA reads TGTGCCAGCAGCTTCTCAGGGACAATCTCTGGGGCCAACGTCCTGACTTTC. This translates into CASSFSGTISGANVLTF.

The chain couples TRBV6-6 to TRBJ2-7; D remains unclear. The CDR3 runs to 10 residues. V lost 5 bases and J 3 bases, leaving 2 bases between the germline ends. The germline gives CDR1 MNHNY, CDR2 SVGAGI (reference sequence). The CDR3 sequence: CASSNYEQYF. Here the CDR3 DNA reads TGTGCCAGCAGTAACTACGAGCAGTACTTC.

The CDR3 reads CASSPLRATGELFF. The CDR3 coding sequence is TGTGCCAGCAGCCCCCTTCGGGCCACCGGGGAGCTGTTTTTT. V usage is TRBV11-2 and J usage is TRBJ2-2; D gene uncertain. V was trimmed by 5 bases and J by 4 bases, leaving 11 bases between them. This CDR3 is 14 amino acids long. Germline assignment: CDR1 SGHAT and CDR2 FQNNGV.

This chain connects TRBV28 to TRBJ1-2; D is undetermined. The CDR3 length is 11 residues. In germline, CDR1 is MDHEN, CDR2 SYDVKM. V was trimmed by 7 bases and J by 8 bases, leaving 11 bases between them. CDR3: CASKEVRGYTF. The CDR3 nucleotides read TGTGCCAGCAAGGAGGTTCGGGGCTACACCTTC.

CDR3 loop: CASSPRNLGAGVWGEQFF. The CDR3 DNA reads as TGTGCCAGCAGCCCCCGCAATCTTGGAGCGGGAGTCTGGGGCGAGCAGTTCTTC. The rearrangement links TRBV11-2 to TRBJ2-1, with 8 bases lining up with TRBD2. Trimming cost V 5 bases and J 10 bases; bases outside gene matches: 22. The CDR3 totals 18 residues. Germline V lookup: CDR1 SGHAT, CDR2 FQNNGV. Full variable domain (rest looked up from reference TRBV11-2 and TRBJ2-1): EAGVAQSPRYKIIEKRQSVAFWCNPISGHATLYWYQQILGQGPKLLIQFQNNGVVDDSQLPKDRFSAERLKGVDSTLKIQPAKLEDSAVYLCASSPRNLGAGVWGEQFFGPGTRLTVL.

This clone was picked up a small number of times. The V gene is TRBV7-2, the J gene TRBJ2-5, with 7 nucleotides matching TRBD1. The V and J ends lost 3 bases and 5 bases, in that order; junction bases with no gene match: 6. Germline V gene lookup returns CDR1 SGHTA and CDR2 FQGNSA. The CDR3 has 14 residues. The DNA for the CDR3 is TGTGCCAGCAGCTTCAGGGGGAGAGGGGAGACCCAGTACTTC. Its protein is CASSFRGRGETQYF.

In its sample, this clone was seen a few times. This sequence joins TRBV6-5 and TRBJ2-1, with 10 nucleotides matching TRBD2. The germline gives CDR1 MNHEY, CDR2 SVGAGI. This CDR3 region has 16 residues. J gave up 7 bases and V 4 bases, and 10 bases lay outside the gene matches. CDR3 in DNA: TGTGCCAGCAGTTTAGGGGGTCTAGCGGGAGTTAATGAGCAGTTCTTC. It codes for CASSLGGLAGVNEQFF.

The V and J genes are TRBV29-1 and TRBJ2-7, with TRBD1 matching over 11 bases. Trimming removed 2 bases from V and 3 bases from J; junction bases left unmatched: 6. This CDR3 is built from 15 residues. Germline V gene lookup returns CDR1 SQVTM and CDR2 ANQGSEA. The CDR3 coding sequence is TGCAGCGTTGAAAGGGACAGGGGGTCTAGCTACGAGCAGTACTTC. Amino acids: CSVERDRGSSYEQYF.

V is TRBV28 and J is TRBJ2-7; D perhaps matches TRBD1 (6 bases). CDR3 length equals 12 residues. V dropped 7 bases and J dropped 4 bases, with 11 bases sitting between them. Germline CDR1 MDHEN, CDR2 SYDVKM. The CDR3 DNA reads TGTGCCAGCAACCCAACAGGGTACGAGCAGTACTTC. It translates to CASNPTGYEQYF.

CDR3 protein: CASSIKTRRVDGYTF. The CDR3 DNA follows: TGTGCCAGCAGCATCAAGACTCGACGCGTAGATGGCTACACCTTC. The rearrangement joins TRBV5-4 to TRBJ1-2; D not certain. Trimming shortened V by 4 bases and J by 6 bases, and 19 bases separated the two germline ends. The CDR3 contains 15 residues. Germline V CDR1 and CDR2: SGHNT, YYREEE (reference sequence).

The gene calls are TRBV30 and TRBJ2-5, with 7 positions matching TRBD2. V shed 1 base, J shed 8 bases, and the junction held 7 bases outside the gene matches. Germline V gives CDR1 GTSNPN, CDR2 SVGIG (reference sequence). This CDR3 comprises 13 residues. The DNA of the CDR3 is TGTGCCTGGAGTGCAGGGACTATCGGAACCCAGTACTTC. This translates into CAWSAGTIGTQYF. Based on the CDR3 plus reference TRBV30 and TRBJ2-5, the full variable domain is SQTIHQWPATLVQPVGSPLSLECTVEGTSNPNLYWYRQAAGRGLQLLFYSVGIGQISSEVPQNLSASRPQDRQFILSSKKLLLSDSGFYLCAWSAGTIGTQYFGPGTRLLVL.

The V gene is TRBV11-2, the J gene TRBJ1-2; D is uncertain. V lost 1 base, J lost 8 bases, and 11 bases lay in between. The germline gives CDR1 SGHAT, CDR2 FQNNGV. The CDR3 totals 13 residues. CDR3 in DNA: TGTGCCAGCAGCTTAGGGGCAGCGGCGGGCTACACCTTC. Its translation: CASSLGAAAGYTF. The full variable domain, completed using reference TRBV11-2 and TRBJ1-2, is EAGVAQSPRYKIIEKRQSVAFWCNPISGHATLYWYQQILGQGPKLLIQFQNNGVVDDSQLPKDRFSAERLKGVDSTLKIQPAKLEDSAVYLCASSLGAAAGYTFGSGTRLTVV.

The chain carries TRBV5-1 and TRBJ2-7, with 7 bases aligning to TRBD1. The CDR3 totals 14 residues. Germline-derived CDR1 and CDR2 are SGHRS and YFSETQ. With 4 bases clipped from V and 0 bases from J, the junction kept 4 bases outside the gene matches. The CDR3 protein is CASSEGDSSYEQYF. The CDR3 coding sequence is TGCGCCAGCAGCGAGGGGGACAGCTCCTACGAGCAGTACTTC.

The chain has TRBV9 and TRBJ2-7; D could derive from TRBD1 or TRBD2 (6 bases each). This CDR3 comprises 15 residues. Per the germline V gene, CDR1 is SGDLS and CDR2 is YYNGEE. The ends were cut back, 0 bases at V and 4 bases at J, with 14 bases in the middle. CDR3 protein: CASSVATGGAYEQYF. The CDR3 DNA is TGTGCCAGCAGCGTAGCTACCGGGGGCGCTTACGAGCAGTACTTC.

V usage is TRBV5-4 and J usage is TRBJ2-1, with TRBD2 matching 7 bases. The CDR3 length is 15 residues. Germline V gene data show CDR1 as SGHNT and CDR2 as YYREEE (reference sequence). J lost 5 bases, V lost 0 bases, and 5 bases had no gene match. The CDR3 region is CASSLAWGGNNEQFF. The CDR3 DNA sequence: TGTGCCAGCAGCTTGGCCTGGGGAGGGAACAATGAGCAGTTCTTC. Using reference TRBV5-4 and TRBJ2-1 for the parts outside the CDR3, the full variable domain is ETGVTQSPTHLIKTRGQQVTLRCSSQSGHNTVSWYQQALGQGPQFIFQYYREEENGRGNFPPRFSGLQFPNYSSELNVNALELDDSALYLCASSLAWGGNNEQFFGPGTRLTVL.

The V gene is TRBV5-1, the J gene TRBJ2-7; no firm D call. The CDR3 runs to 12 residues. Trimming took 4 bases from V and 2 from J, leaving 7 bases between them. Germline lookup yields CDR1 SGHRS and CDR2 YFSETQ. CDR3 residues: CASSASPYEQYF. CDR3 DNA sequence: TGCGCCAGCAGCGCATCACCCTACGAGCAGTACTTC.

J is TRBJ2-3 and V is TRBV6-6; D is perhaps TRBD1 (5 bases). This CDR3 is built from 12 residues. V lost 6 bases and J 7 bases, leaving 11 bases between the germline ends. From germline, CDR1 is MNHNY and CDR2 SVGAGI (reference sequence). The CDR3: CASRPQGNTQYF. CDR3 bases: TGTGCCAGCAGGCCGCAGGGAAATACGCAGTATTTT.

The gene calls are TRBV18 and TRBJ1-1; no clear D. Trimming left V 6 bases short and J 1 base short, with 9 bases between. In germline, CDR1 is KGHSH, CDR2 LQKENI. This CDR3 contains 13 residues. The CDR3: CASSSSGNTEAFF. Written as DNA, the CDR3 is TGTGCCAGCTCGTCAAGCGGGAACACTGAAGCTTTCTTT.

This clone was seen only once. CDR3 sequence (DNA): TGTGCCAGCAGCGGCGGACTAGCGGGAGTAAGGGATGAGCAGTTCTTC. It is translated as CASSGGLAGVRDEQFF. The chain employs TRBV25-1 and TRBJ2-1, with 13 positions matching TRBD2. This CDR3 is 16 amino acids long. Germline values: CDR1 MGHDK, CDR2 SYGVNS. V shed 6 bases and J 8 bases; nucleotides not matched to a gene: 10.

Here the CDR3 DNA reads TGCGCCAGCAGCCAAGTTGGGACCAGGGACTATGGCTACACCTTC. Its protein is CASSQVGTRDYGYTF. This chain links TRBV4-1 with TRBJ1-2; D possibly corresponds to TRBD1 (5 bases). The CDR3 is made up of 15 amino acids. Per germline, CDR1 MGHRA and CDR2 YSYEKL. Trimming pared 1 base from V and 3 bases from J, leaving 12 bases between.